This is a list of T cell receptor beta chains from one sample in a study of type 1 regulatory T cells. TCRdb called the reads again in MiXCR, with one record for every CDR3 protein. The profile shows approximately 97,000 distinct CDR3 sequences, about 28% of them singletons. The sequenced sample was CD4+ T cells, either the whole sample or a sorted fraction (not recorded which). These receptor sequences come from a human donor in good health. Each CDR3 is given with its conserved first and last residue. The D gene is left open where the match is weak. Some rows mark clone size as missing; the rest say once, few, many or name a class of expanded clone.

TRBJ2-7	TRBV7-2	.	.	CASSLGLGYEQYF	TGTGCCAGCAGCTTAGGACTGGGCTACGAGCAGTACTTC
TRBJ2-3	TRBV7-6	.	.	CASKPGSGDTQYF	TGTGCCAGCAAACCGGGGTCAGGGGATACACAGTATTTT
TRBJ2-2	TRBV23-1	.	.	CAPASAGKNTGELFF	TGCGCCCCAGCATCCGCGGGAAAGAACACCGGGGAGCTGTTTTTT
TRBJ2-4	TRBV29-1	.	TRBD2	CSVDPAGLAGEGNIQYF	TGCAGCGTTGACCCGGCTGGACTAGCGGGAGAAGGTAACATTCAGTACTTC
TRBJ2-3	TRBV20-1	.	.	CSAIPRMGSTGTQYF	TGCAGTGCCATTCCACGGATGGGCTCCACAGGTACGCAGTATTTT
TRBJ1-5	TRBV5-1	few	.	CASSPRGASNQPQHF	TGCGCCAGCAGCCCGCGGGGGGCCAGCAATCAGCCCCAGCATTTT
TRBJ2-1	TRBV6-5	few	.	CASSYALSGDNEQFF	TGTGCCAGCAGTTACGCCCTGTCTGGGGACAATGAGCAGTTCTTC
TRBJ1-5	TRBV2	few	.	CASSLLGTPDQPQHF	TGTGCCAGCAGCCTCCTCGGGACACCCGATCAGCCCCAGCATTTT
TRBJ1-5	TRBV12-3/TRBV12-4	.	.	CASSYERGGNQPQHF	TGTGCCAGCAGTTACGAAAGGGGAGGCAATCAGCCCCAGCATTTT
TRBJ2-1	TRBV7-2	few	TRBD2	CASSPWGGSSYNEQFF	TGTGCCAGCAGCCCTTGGGGCGGGAGTTCCTACAATGAGCAGTTCTTC
TRBJ2-1	TRBV20-1	few	.	CSAHQNEQFF	TGCAGTGCCCACCAAAATGAGCAGTTCTTC
TRBJ1-1	TRBV7-2	.	.	CASSLSRLRRTEAFF	TGTGCCAGCAGCTTAAGCCGACTGAGGAGGACTGAAGCTTTCTTT
TRBJ2-4	TRBV19	.	.	CASSIDPIGVAKNIQYF	TGTGCCAGTAGTATAGATCCGATAGGAGTAGCCAAAAACATTCAGTACTTC
TRBJ2-5	TRBV7-2	.	.	CAGSLIGVPGDF	TGTGCCGGCAGCTTAATCGGGGTTCCCGGGGACTTC
TRBJ2-1	TRBV2	many	.	CASSETGVGNEQFF	TGTGCCAGCAGTGAAACGGGAGTGGGGAATGAGCAGTTCTTC
TRBJ1-6	TRBV19	few	TRBD1	CASCPGQENSPLHF	TGTGCCAGTTGCCCGGGACAGGAGAATTCACCCCTCCACTTT
TRBJ1-5	TRBV12-3/TRBV12-4	few	TRBD1	CASRKGQGPPQHF	TGTGCCAGCAGGAAGGGACAGGGGCCGCCCCAGCATTTT
TRBJ2-1	TRBV5-5	.	.	CASSFGQNRNEQFF	TGTGCCAGCAGCTTTGGACAAAATAGGAATGAGCAGTTCTTC
TRBJ2-1	TRBV3-1	.	.	CASSPIGNEQFF	TGTGCCAGCAGCCCCATCGGCAATGAGCAGTTCTTC
TRBJ2-1	TRBV3-1	few	.	CASSQGRISPPHNEQFF	TGTGCCAGCAGCCAAGGAAGGATCTCTCCCCCACACAATGAGCAGTTCTTC
TRBJ2-5	TRBV3-1	few	.	CASSLRGTPKETQYF	TGTGCCAGCAGCCTAAGGGGGACGCCAAAAGAGACCCAGTACTTC
TRBJ1-1	TRBV29-1	.	.	CSAATAGAEAFF	TGCAGCGCCGCGACGGCTGGGGCTGAAGCTTTCTTT
TRBJ2-5	TRBV29-1	few	.	CSVFGPQTNQETQYF	TGCAGCGTTTTCGGACCGCAGACCAACCAAGAGACCCAGTACTTC
TRBJ2-5	TRBV19	few	.	CASAEGRQETQYF	TGTGCCAGTGCCGAGGGGAGGCAAGAGACCCAGTACTTC
TRBJ2-7	TRBV15	.	TRBD1	CATSRPGQGIFYEQYF	TGTGCCACCAGCAGACCGGGACAGGGCATTTTCTACGAGCAGTACTTC
TRBJ2-7	TRBV6-2/TRBV6-3	.	.	CASSFEGEQYF	TGTGCCAGCAGTTTTGAAGGGGAGCAGTACTTC
TRBJ1-1	TRBV23-1	few	.	CASSHAIPSRDRAMNTEAFF	TGCGCCAGCAGTCACGCAATCCCATCCAGGGATAGAGCCATGAACACTGAAGCTTTCTTT
TRBJ2-5	TRBV20-1	.	TRBD2	CSASAGGGGTQYF	TGCAGTGCCTCAGCGGGAGGTGGAGGGACCCAGTACTTC
TRBJ2-7	TRBV7-2	.	.	CASSFLGVAYEQYF	TGTGCCAGCAGCTTCCTTGGGGTGGCCTACGAGCAGTACTTC
TRBJ1-1	TRBV10-1	few	.	CASSESGRGNTEAFF	TGCGCCAGCAGTGAGTCCGGACGCGGGAACACTGAAGCTTTCTTT
TRBJ2-1	TRBV20-1	.	TRBD2	CSAPLGGSYNEQFF	TGCAGTGCTCCTCTGGGCGGGAGCTACAATGAGCAGTTCTTC
TRBJ2-3	TRBV2	.	.	CASSVGRTDTQYF	TGTGCCAGCAGTGTTGGTCGCACAGATACGCAGTATTTT
TRBJ2-2	TRBV6-2/TRBV6-3	.	TRBD1	CASRKTGVAGELFF	TGTGCCAGCCGAAAAACAGGGGTTGCCGGGGAGCTGTTTTTT
TRBJ2-1	TRBV4-1	few	TRBD2	CASSQESSGRQQFF	TGCGCCAGCAGCCAAGAATCTAGCGGGAGACAGCAGTTCTTC
TRBJ2-1	TRBV15	.	TRBD2	CATSRDLTSEGEQFF	TGTGCCACCAGCAGAGATCTGACTAGCGAGGGTGAGCAGTTCTTC
TRBJ2-5	TRBV7-2	.	.	CASSLATTRVRAYQETQYF	TGTGCCAGCAGCTTAGCTACTACCAGGGTGAGGGCCTACCAAGAGACCCAGTACTTC
TRBJ2-2	TRBV4-1	few	TRBD1	CASSQIPGQGRTGELFF	TGCGCCAGCAGCCAGATACCGGGACAGGGGAGGACCGGGGAGCTGTTTTTT
TRBJ2-3	TRBV7-2	few	.	CASSLVGTQNTDTQYF	TGTGCCAGCAGCTTAGTTGGGACGCAAAACACAGATACGCAGTATTTT
TRBJ2-7	TRBV20-1	.	TRBD2	CSASKPGGGVYEQYF	TGCAGTGCTAGTAAACCGGGAGGTGGGGTCTACGAGCAGTACTTC
TRBJ2-1	TRBV30	.	.	CAWSVRHSSYNEQFF	TGTGCCTGGAGTGTACGGCATAGCTCCTACAATGAGCAGTTCTTC
TRBJ2-3	TRBV20-1	.	TRBD2	CSAEGLAGRRTDTQYF	TGCAGTGCTGAGGGACTAGCCGGACGCCGCACAGATACGCAGTATTTT
TRBJ1-2	TRBV7-9	.	TRBD1	CASSFFGQANYGYTF	TGTGCCAGCAGCTTTTTTGGACAGGCGAACTATGGCTACACCTTC
TRBJ1-1	TRBV11-2	few	TRBD1	CASSLLDRDDTEAFF	TGTGCCAGCAGCTTACTGGACAGGGATGATACTGAAGCTTTCTTT
TRBJ2-5	TRBV7-2	few	.	CASSSQGRETQYF	TGTGCCAGCAGCTCACAGGGTAGGGAGACCCAGTACTTC
TRBJ2-5	TRBV20-1	.	.	CSATQTEQETQYF	TGCAGTGCTACTCAGACGGAACAAGAGACCCAGTACTTC
TRBJ1-2	TRBV29-1	.	TRBD1	CSVGPTGEGYGYTF	TGCAGCGTCGGACCGACAGGGGAGGGCTATGGCTACACCTTC
TRBJ2-7	TRBV6-2/TRBV6-3	.	.	CASTSGTYSSYEQYF	TGTGCCAGCACCTCCGGGACTTATAGCTCCTACGAGCAGTACTTC
TRBJ1-5	TRBV5-1	.	.	CASSMDNYSNQPQHF	TGCGCCAGCAGCATGGACAACTATAGCAATCAGCCCCAGCATTTT
TRBJ2-3	TRBV29-1	.	TRBD2	CSAAGTRGGDTQYF	TGCAGCGCTGCCGGGACCCGCGGGGGGGATACGCAGTATTTT
TRBJ2-4	TRBV20-1	.	.	CSAESRLAKNIQYF	TGCAGTGCTGAGAGCAGGCTAGCCAAAAACATTCAGTACTTC
TRBJ1-1	TRBV7-2	.	TRBD1	CARRKGGLGGNTEAFF	TGTGCCAGGAGAAAAGGGGGCCTGGGGGGGAACACTGAAGCTTTCTTT
TRBJ1-2	TRBV28	few	.	CASTRRFAYGYTF	TGTGCCAGCACTAGACGCTTCGCTTATGGCTACACCTTC
TRBJ1-2	TRBV28	.	.	CASSFIWDYGYTF	TGTGCCAGCAGTTTTATATGGGACTATGGCTACACCTTC
TRBJ1-2	TRBV20-1	few	.	CSARSQGREYYGYTF	TGCAGTGCTAGATCCCAAGGACGGGAATACTATGGCTACACCTTC
TRBJ2-3	TRBV24-1	few	.	CATSDSPAGADTQYF	TGTGCCACCAGTGACTCCCCCGCAGGGGCAGATACGCAGTATTTT
TRBJ2-2	TRBV6-2/TRBV6-3	few	.	CASTKGQRQNTGELFF	TGTGCCAGCACCAAGGGCCAGCGCCAGAACACCGGGGAGCTGTTTTTT
TRBJ2-5	TRBV20-1	.	.	CSATQETQYF	TGCAGTGCCACACAGGAGACCCAGTACTTC
TRBJ2-7	TRBV6-2/TRBV6-3	once	TRBD2	CASSFAGGGLYF	TGTGCCAGCAGCTTTGCGGGGGGCGGACTATACTTC
TRBJ1-2	TRBV6-2/TRBV6-3	few	.	CASSFTQSYGYTF	TGTGCCAGCAGTTTCACGCAGAGCTATGGCTACACCTTC